The 21 T cell receptor beta chains listed next were all sequenced from one sample in a study of vaccination and CD4 T cells after COVID-19. The Oncomine TCR Beta short-read assay was applied to DNA of cultured CD4+ T cells. TCRdb used MiXCR to reprocess the PCR reads, holding one entry per CDR3 protein. The sample has roughly 16,000 distinct CDR3 sequences, about 43% seen once. What these receptors recognize is not known. Treatment reported: approximately 11-day PBMC culture with coronavirus spike peptide pools or control peptides (ViraFEST assay). The sample taken for sequencing was CD4+ T cells from blood, cultured in vitro. The receptor source for this set is a human donor who had recovered from COVID-19.

The table lists this clonotype with a few counts. V and J are TRBV20-1 and TRBJ2-3, with a tentative D call TRBD1 (6 bases). The V gene's germline CDR1 is DFQATT and CDR2 SNEGSKA (reference sequence). The CDR3 is 16 residues long. The V end was cut by 0 bases, the J end by 6 bases, with 19 bases between. CDR3 protein: CSARDPRDQGPDTQYF. The CDR3 DNA reads as TGCAGTGCTAGAGATCCAAGGGACCAGGGGCCCGATACGCAGTATTTT.

The rearrangement joins TRBV6-1 to TRBJ2-1, with D unresolved. Germline V gene lookup returns CDR1 MNHNS and CDR2 SASEGT. V gave up 4 bases and J gave up 7 bases, with 5 bases separating them. The CDR3 spans 11 residues. The CDR3 loop is CASSASNEQFF. CDR3 nucleotides: TGTGCCAGCAGTGCCTCTAATGAGCAGTTCTTC.

The J gene is TRBJ1-1, the V gene TRBV9; TRBD1 aligns across 10 bases. Unmatched junction bases numbered 5, after V lost 6 bases and J lost 3 bases. This CDR3 region has 14 residues. The V gene's germline CDR1 is SGDLS and CDR2 YYNGEE. CDR3 sequence: CASTRQGADTEAFF. The CDR3 DNA reads TGTGCCAGCACCCGACAGGGGGCGGACACTGAAGCTTTCTTT.

In its sample, this clonotype was seen a few times. The V call is TRBV24-1, the J call TRBJ2-5; D ambiguous. Trimming shortened V by 3 bases and J by 3 bases, and 10 bases separated the two germline ends. Germline assignment: CDR1 KGHDR and CDR2 SFDVKD. The CDR3 runs to 14 residues. Here the CDR3 DNA reads TGTGCCACCAGTGATACTACGGTAGAAGAGACCCAGTACTTC. Protein product: CATSDTTVEETQYF.

The V gene is TRBV27, the J gene TRBJ2-7; TRBD2 matches at 15 bases. Germline values: CDR1 MNHEY, CDR2 SMNVEV (reference sequence). This CDR3 is built from 16 residues. The trim removed 4 bases at V and 7 bases at J, leaving 8 bases unmatched. CDR3 DNA sequence: TGTGCCAGCAGTTCGGGACTAGCGGGAGGCAAGAGGGAGCAGTACTTC. Protein product: CASSSGLAGGKREQYF.

This sequence joins TRBV7-6 and TRBJ2-1; D is possibly TRBD2 (6 bases). Germline CDR1 SGHVS, CDR2 FNYEAQ. The V and J ends lost 4 bases and 9 bases respectively, with 13 bases between them. The CDR3 length is 13 residues. CDR3 in amino acids: CASSSPTRREQFF. In nucleotides, the CDR3 is TGTGCCAGCAGCTCCCCGACTAGACGTGAGCAGTTCTTC.

This clonotype has just a few counts. J is TRBJ1-6 and V is TRBV14; D gene uncertain. CDR1 and CDR2 (germline): SGHDN, FVKESK. This CDR3 region has 13 residues. V was cut by 0 bases and J by 8 bases, with 5 bases left in between. The CDR3, as DNA: TGTGCCAGCAGCCAAGAACAATATTCACCCCTCCACTTT. It translates to CASSQEQYSPLHF.

The chain has TRBV12-3 or TRBV12-4 and TRBJ1-3; the D is unclear. V shed 0 bases and J shed 2 bases, with 5 bases lying between them. The CDR3 has 14 residues. In DNA form, the CDR3 reads TGTGCCAGCAGTTTAGCGCGCGCTGGAAACACCATATATTTT. This translates into CASSLARAGNTIYF.

This clonotype appeared a few times. The CDR3 DNA reads as TGTGCCAGCAGTTGGGGGACAGATAGCAATCAGCCCCAGCATTTT. Encoded protein: CASSWGTDSNQPQHF. This chain links TRBV6-2 or TRBV6-3 with TRBJ1-5; 7 bases agree with TRBD1. The V and J ends lost 4 bases and 0 bases, in that order; junction bases with no gene match: 3. The CDR3 covers 15 residues. Germline loops: CDR1 MNHEY, CDR2 SVGEGT.

This chain connects TRBV4-2 to TRBJ1-5, with TRBD1 matching over 8 bases. The CDR3 is 16 residues long. CDR1 is LGHNA and CDR2 is YNFKEQ in the germline V gene. The V segment lost 1 base and the J segment 6 bases; nucleotides outside the gene matches: 8. Here the CDR3 DNA reads TGTGCCAGCAGCCAAGGGACCCAGGGGGCAGGTCAGCCCCAGCATTTT. Amino acid sequence: CASSQGTQGAGQPQHF.

The rearrangement links TRBV6-2 or TRBV6-3 to TRBJ2-7; D gene unclear. V was pared by 5 bases and J by 3 bases, with 5 bases between. CDR3 length equals 11 residues. Germline values: CDR1 MNHEY, CDR2 SVGEGT. As DNA, the CDR3 is TGTGCCAGCAGTCGCAACTACGAGCAGTACTTC. It encodes CASSRNYEQYF.

V and J are TRBV11-2 and TRBJ2-3; TRBD2 matches at 7 bases. CDR3 length: 14 residues. With 2 bases clipped from V and 5 bases from J, the junction kept 4 bases outside the gene matches. Germline CDR1 SGHAT, CDR2 FQNNGV. This CDR3 reads CASSLSGGRDTQYF. The CDR3 nucleotides read TGTGCCAGCAGCTTATCGGGAGGTCGAGATACGCAGTATTTT.

Here the CDR3 DNA reads TGTGCCAGCAGTGACGCCGTTGTGGCTGGAGAGACCCAGTACTTC. This translates into CASSDAVVAGETQYF. The V and J genes are TRBV6-1 and TRBJ2-5; no firm D call. The V end lost 3 bases, the J end lost 4 bases, and 15 bases lay between the germline ends. The CDR3 runs to 15 residues. The germline gives CDR1 MNHNS, CDR2 SASEGT.

Remarks on this clonotype: A read error may produce the germline difference seen at one junction end. The chain couples TRBV20-1 to TRBJ2-1, with 13 bases fitting TRBD2. The CDR3 consists of 15 residues. Germline loops: CDR1 DFQATT, CDR2 SNEGSKA (reference sequence). DNA for the CDR3: TGCAATGCTCCGACTAGCGGGAGGAGGAGTGGCGAGCAGTTCTTC. Its translation: CNAPTSGRRSGEQFF.

V and J are TRBV24-1 and TRBJ1-1, with D hard to call. CDR1 is KGHDR and CDR2 is SFDVKD in the germline V gene. This CDR3 contains 15 residues. V dropped 1 base and J dropped 3 bases, with 11 bases sitting between them. CDR3 sequence: CATSDFEGVYTEAFF. CDR3 nucleotides: TGTGCCACCAGTGATTTTGAGGGAGTGTACACTGAAGCTTTCTTT.

The chain couples TRBV12-3 or TRBV12-4 to TRBJ2-7; D is uncertain. This CDR3 comprises 12 residues. Trimming cost V 1 base and J 3 bases, with 4 bases left between them. The CDR3 DNA reads as TGTGCCAGCAGTTTAGGCAGCTACGAGCAGTACTTC. Translated: CASSLGSYEQYF.

V gene TRBV7-8 combines with J gene TRBJ1-5; D is uncertain. The CDR3 consists of 17 residues. Trimming stripped 4 bases from V and 0 bases from J, with 16 bases between. Germline V gene sequence: CDR1 SGHVS, CDR2 FQNEAQ. The CDR3 sequence is CASSSTDAYYSNQPQHF. The CDR3 nucleotides are TGTGCCAGCAGCTCTACGGACGCCTATTATAGCAATCAGCCCCAGCATTTT.

This clonotype was found a few times. CDR3 region: CASSNGPTIADTQYF. The CDR3 coding sequence is TGTGCCAGCAGTAACGGTCCGACAATTGCAGATACGCAGTATTTT. The chain links TRBV6-1 to TRBJ2-3; D remains unclear. Between the trimmed V and J ends, which lost 5 bases and 4 bases, there was a span of 16 bases. The CDR3 length is 15 residues. The germline CDR1 and CDR2 sequences are MNHNS and SASEGT.

The chain combines TRBV7-9 with TRBJ2-7; D uncertain. The CDR3 length is 16 residues. Germline V lookup: CDR1 SEHNR, CDR2 FQNEAQ (reference sequence). Trimming left V 1 base short and J 6 bases short, with 19 bases between. This CDR3 is CASSLVWRGTASEQYF. DNA of the CDR3: TGTGCCAGCAGCTTAGTATGGCGAGGCACGGCCAGCGAGCAGTACTTC. The complete variable domain, with remaining parts taken from reference TRBV7-9 and TRBJ2-7, reads DTGVSQNPRHKITKRGQNVTFRCDPISEHNRLYWYRQTLGQGPEFLTYFQNEAQLEKSRLLSDRFSAERPKGSFSTLEIQRTEQGDSAMYLCASSLVWRGTASEQYFGPGTRLTVT.

This clonotype was counted only a few times. The chain carries TRBV7-9 and TRBJ1-2; TRBD1 matches at 9 bases. This CDR3 spans 15 amino acids. CDR1 is SEHNR, CDR2 FQNEAQ, per germline (reference sequence). Unmatched junction bases numbered 10, after V lost 3 bases and J lost 8 bases. CDR3: CASSFGRGQGGGYTF. CDR3 coding DNA: TGTGCCAGCAGCTTTGGCAGGGGACAGGGTGGCGGCTACACCTTC. The full variable domain, in which reference TRBV7-9 and TRBJ1-2 provide the parts outside the CDR3, is DTGVSQNPRHKITKRGQNVTFRCDPISEHNRLYWYRQTLGQGPEFLTYFQNEAQLEKSRLLSDRFSAERPKGSFSTLEIQRTEQGDSAMYLCASSFGRGQGGGYTFGSGTRLTVV.

In this sample, this clonotype turned up a few times. The chain employs TRBV20-1 and TRBJ2-5, with D possibly being TRBD1 (6 bases). Germline V gene data show CDR1 as DFQATT and CDR2 as SNEGSKA (reference sequence). This CDR3 comprises 13 residues. V gave up 0 bases and J gave up 5 bases, with 10 bases separating them. The CDR3 sequence: CSARDWGRETQYF. As DNA, the CDR3 is TGCAGTGCTAGAGATTGGGGGCGGGAGACCCAGTACTTC.